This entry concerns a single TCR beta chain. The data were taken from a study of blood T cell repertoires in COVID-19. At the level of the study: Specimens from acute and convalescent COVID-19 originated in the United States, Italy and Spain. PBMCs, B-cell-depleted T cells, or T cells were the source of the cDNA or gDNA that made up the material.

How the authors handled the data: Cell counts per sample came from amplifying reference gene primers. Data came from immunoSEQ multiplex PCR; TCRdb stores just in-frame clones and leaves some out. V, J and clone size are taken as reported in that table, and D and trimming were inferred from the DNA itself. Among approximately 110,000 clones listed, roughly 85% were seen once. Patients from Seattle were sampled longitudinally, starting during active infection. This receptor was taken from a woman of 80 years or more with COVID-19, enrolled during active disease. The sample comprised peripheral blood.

The CDR3 loop is CATRAGLAGYEQFF. In nucleotides, the CDR3 is TGTGCCACCAGGGCGGGACTAGCGGGATATGAGCAGTTCTTC. The rearrangement uses TRBV28 and TRBJ2-1; 13 nucleotides line up with TRBD2. The germline V gene encodes CDR1 MDHEN and CDR2 SYDVKM. V lost 10 bases and J lost 8; bases outside the gene matches: 8. CDR3 length: 14 amino acids.